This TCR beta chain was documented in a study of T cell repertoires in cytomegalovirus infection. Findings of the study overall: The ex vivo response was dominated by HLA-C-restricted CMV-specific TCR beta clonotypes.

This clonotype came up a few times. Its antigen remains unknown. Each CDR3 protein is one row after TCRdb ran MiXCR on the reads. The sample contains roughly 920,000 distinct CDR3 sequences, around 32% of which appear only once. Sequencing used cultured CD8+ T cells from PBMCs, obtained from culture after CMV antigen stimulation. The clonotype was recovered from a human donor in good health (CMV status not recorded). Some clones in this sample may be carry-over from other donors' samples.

DNA for the CDR3: TGTGCCAGCAGTCGGGACATAGAGACCCAGTACTTC. As protein: CASSRDIETQYF. The chain uses TRBV6-2 or TRBV6-3 and TRBJ2-5; D possibly corresponds to TRBD1 (6 bases). The CDR3 contains 12 residues. Germline values: CDR1 MNHEY, CDR2 SVGEGT. The V gene lost 5 bases and the J gene lost 4 bases, with 8 bases spanning the gap.